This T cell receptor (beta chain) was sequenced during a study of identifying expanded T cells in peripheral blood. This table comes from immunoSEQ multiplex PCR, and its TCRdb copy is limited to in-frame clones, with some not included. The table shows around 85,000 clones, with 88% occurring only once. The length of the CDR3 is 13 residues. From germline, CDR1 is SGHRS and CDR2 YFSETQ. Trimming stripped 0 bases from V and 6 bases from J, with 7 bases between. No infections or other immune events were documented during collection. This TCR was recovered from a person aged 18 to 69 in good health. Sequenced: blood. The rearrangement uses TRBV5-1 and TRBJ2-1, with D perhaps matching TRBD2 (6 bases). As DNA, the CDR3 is TGCGCCAGCAGCTTGGTGGGGGGCAATGAGCAGTTCTTC. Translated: CASSLVGGNEQFF.